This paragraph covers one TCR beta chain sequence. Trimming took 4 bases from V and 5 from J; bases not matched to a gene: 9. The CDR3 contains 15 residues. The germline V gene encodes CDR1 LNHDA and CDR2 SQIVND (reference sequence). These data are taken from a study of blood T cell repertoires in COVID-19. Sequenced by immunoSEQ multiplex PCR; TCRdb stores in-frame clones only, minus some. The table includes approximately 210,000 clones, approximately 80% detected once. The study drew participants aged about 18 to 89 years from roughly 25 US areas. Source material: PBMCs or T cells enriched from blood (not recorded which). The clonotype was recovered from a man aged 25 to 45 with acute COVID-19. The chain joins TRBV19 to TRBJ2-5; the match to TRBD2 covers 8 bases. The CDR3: CASSRPRGGIETQYF. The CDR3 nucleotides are TGTGCCAGTAGTAGACCCCGCGGGGGGATTGAGACCCAGTACTTC. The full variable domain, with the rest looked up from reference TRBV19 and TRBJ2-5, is DGGITQSPKYLFRKEGQNVTLSCEQNLNHDAMYWYRQDPGQGLRLIYYSQIVNDFQKGDIAEGYSVSREKKESFPLTVTSAQKNPTAFYLCASSRPRGGIETQYFGPGTRLLVL.